Below are 5 T cell receptor beta chains sequenced from a single sample in a study of blood T cell repertoires in COVID-19. TCRdb's copy holds only in-frame clones and misses some; the assay was immunoSEQ multiplex PCR. The repertoire holds 45,000 to 60,000 clones, around 78% seen once, with around 13% in the top ten. Material: peripheral blood. The receptors derive from a human donor in a cohort sampled during active COVID-19.

The rearrangement uses TRBV7-9 and TRBJ2-1; 12 bases align to TRBD2. Germline V CDR1 and CDR2: SEHNR, FQNEAQ (reference sequence). Germline trimming cut 1 base from V and 3 bases from J; bases unmatched to any gene: 7. CDR3 size: 18 residues. The CDR3: CASSLGRGLAGNYNEQFF. The CDR3 DNA reads TGTGCCAGCAGCTTAGGAAGGGGACTAGCGGGTAACTACAATGAGCAGTTCTTC.

V usage is TRBV21-1 and J usage is TRBJ1-3; the table's D call, TRBD1, was not checked against the DNA. TRBV21-1 is described as a pseudogene. The CDR3 runs 15 residues. The CDR3 loop reads CASGDRPDSGNTIYF. The CDR3, as DNA: TGTGCCAGCGGTGACAGGCCAGACTCTGGAAACACCATATATTTT.

J is TRBJ2-7 and V is TRBV2; a weak D match, TRBD2 (6 bases). The V gene lost 3 bases and the J gene lost 6 bases, with 12 bases spanning the gap. Germline CDR1 and CDR2: SNHLY and FYNNEI. This CDR3 has 13 residues. The CDR3 protein is CASSEMEGGEQYF. In DNA, the CDR3 is TGTGCCAGCAGTGAGATGGAGGGCGGCGAGCAGTACTTC.

The V call is TRBV18, the J call TRBJ2-7, with TRBD1 matching 7 bases. CDR3 length: 14 amino acids. The germline V gene has CDR1 KGHSH and CDR2 LQKENI. V shed 3 bases, J shed 3 bases, and the junction held 5 bases outside the gene matches. The CDR3 is CASSPRQGYYEQYF. The CDR3 coding sequence is TGTGCCAGCTCACCGCGACAGGGCTACTACGAGCAGTACTTC.

This clone was detected only a few times. The genes are TRBV11-3 and TRBJ1-3; a weak D match, TRBD1 (5 bases). V was pared by 4 bases and J by 6 bases, with 10 bases between. The CDR3 is 13 amino acids. Per germline, CDR1 SGHNT and CDR2 YENEEA. CDR3 in DNA: TGTGCCAGCAGCTCTCCCAGGGAAAACACCATATATTTT. It encodes CASSSPRENTIYF.